This is a list of T cell receptor beta chains from one sample in a study of blood T cells in healthy people across ages. Using its own MiXCR run on the 5' RACE reads, TCRdb lists one record per CDR3 protein. Of roughly 1.7 million distinct CDR3 sequences listed, 30% to 40% are singletons. Sequencing was carried out using blood. The receptor source for this set is a woman in her twenties or thirties in good health. Both conserved end residues are part of each CDR3.

V gene: TRBV10-3
J gene: TRBJ2-5
CDR3 protein: CAIARDLKETQYF

V gene: TRBV7-8
J gene: .
CDR3 protein: CASSLAAHSGICEQYF

V gene: TRBV20-1
J gene: TRBJ2-5
CDR3 protein: CSASPGAGETQYF

V gene: TRBV18
J gene: TRBJ1-2
CDR3 protein: CASSPDRSFLYGYTF

V gene: TRBV7-9
J gene: TRBJ1-1
CDR3 protein: CASSPGTGVATEAFF

V gene: TRBV10-3
J gene: TRBJ1-2
CDR3 protein: CAISGTGDGYTF

V gene: TRBV12-3/TRBV12-4
J gene: TRBJ2-3
CDR3 protein: CASSPRGAPSLADTQYF

V gene: TRBV24-1
J gene: TRBJ2-1
CDR3 protein: CATSDPRQGLPQYNEQFF

V gene: TRBV6-6
J gene: TRBJ1-2
CDR3 protein: CASSTWTEDYGYTF

V gene: TRBV4-1
J gene: TRBJ1-4
CDR3 protein: CASSRYPGSTNEKLFF

V gene: TRBV6-4
J gene: TRBJ2-3
CDR3 protein: CASSREFADTQYF

V gene: TRBV6-1
J gene: TRBJ2-1
CDR3 protein: CASSVSASATYNEQFF

V gene: TRBV9
J gene: TRBJ2-3
CDR3 protein: CASSEPRDRGFTDTQYF

V gene: TRBV3-1
J gene: TRBJ2-1
CDR3 protein: CASSPQLYNEQFF

V gene: TRBV9
J gene: .
CDR3 protein: CASSAVGTSGGSSYNEQYF

V gene: TRBV29-1
J gene: .
CDR3 protein: CSVEGLVSHSSYEQYF

V gene: TRBV20-1
J gene: TRBJ2-7
CDR3 protein: CSARDGGGALEQYF

V gene: TRBV5-5
J gene: TRBJ2-5
CDR3 protein: CASSWGATGRETQYF

V gene: TRBV3-1
J gene: TRBJ2-7
CDR3 protein: CASSQSGRASYEQYF

V gene: TRBV29-1
J gene: TRBJ2-7
CDR3 protein: CSVAYRVLSSYEQYF

V gene: TRBV7-9
J gene: TRBJ1-1
CDR3 protein: CASGMREEAFF

V gene: TRBV5-1
J gene: TRBJ2-3
CDR3 protein: CASSVTLTDTQYF

V gene: TRBV11-2
J gene: TRBJ2-3
CDR3 protein: CASSLEGREWDTQYF

V gene: TRBV7-2
J gene: TRBJ2-1
CDR3 protein: CASSLGTLNEQFF

V gene: TRBV7-8
J gene: TRBJ1-2
CDR3 protein: CASSFIGQGTNYGYTF

V gene: TRBV28
J gene: TRBJ2-5
CDR3 protein: CASTLRSRFPGFRETQYF

V gene: TRBV6-5
J gene: TRBJ2-5
CDR3 protein: CASSYRPQQETQYF

V gene: TRBV5-4
J gene: TRBJ2-1
CDR3 protein: CASSLAGLTDYNEQFF

V gene: TRBV24-1
J gene: .
CDR3 protein: CATSSKLAGIYNEQYF

V gene: TRBV7-2
J gene: TRBJ2-7
CDR3 protein: CASSLDRDRVISEQYF

V gene: TRBV27
J gene: TRBJ2-1
CDR3 protein: CASSPSAGERIGEQFF

V gene: TRBV15
J gene: TRBJ2-3
CDR3 protein: CATSRDPIAGGLTDTQYF

V gene: TRBV10-2
J gene: .
CDR3 protein: CASSEASAGGREQYF

V gene: TRBV9
J gene: TRBJ2-7
CDR3 protein: CASSVADTRTYEQYF

V gene: TRBV5-1
J gene: TRBJ2-2
CDR3 protein: CASSLERPAAGELFF